The sequence of this T cell receptor (beta chain) was determined in a study of T cells expressing NK-cell markers. Study background: All TCR beta repertoires analysed originated from sorted CD3+CD56+NKG2C+, CD3+CD56+NKG2C- and CD3+CD56-NKG2C+ T cells. In the group of eight sequenced donors, seven were HCMV-seropositive and one was seronegative.

Study-wide results and caveats: Dominant NKG2C+ clonotypes made up roughly 1.0-8% of CD8+ T cells in six donors. HCMV specificity of expanded NKG2C+ T cell clones remained unclear.

Turning to this clonotype: Its antigen is undetermined.

Using the 5' RACE reads, TCRdb records one entry per CDR3 protein without DNA. The sample table includes 440,000 or so distinct CDR3 sequences. The clonotype was recovered from a woman aged 18 to 75 in good health. The sample taken for sequencing was blood T cells: a sorted CD56 or NKG2C T cell subset, CD4+ or CD8+ T cells, or bulk PBMC T cells (not recorded which).

The CDR3 region is CAWSVHGGPEAFF. This sequence joins TRBV30 and TRBJ1-1; TCRdb's D gene call, TRBD1, goes unchecked for lack of DNA. The CDR3 is 13 residues long. CDR1 and CDR2 (germline): GTSNPN, SVGIG (reference sequence).